Following are 20 T cell receptor beta chains from one sample sequenced in a study of CD8+ T cells in alopecia areata. Isolated RNA was reverse transcribed into cDNA used as the sequencing template. TCRdb's table, derived via immunoSEQ multiplex PCR, lists solely in-frame clones and lacks some. The sample lists about 200,000 clones; more than 50% were seen once. Input material: CD8+ T cells sorted from blood. The receptors here all came from a human donor in good health.

V usage is TRBV11-2 and J usage is TRBJ2-1; 7 bases are a match to TRBD1. V shed 4 bases, J shed 0 bases, and the junction held 12 bases outside the gene matches. The CDR3 runs 18 residues. Germline CDR1 SGHAT, CDR2 FQNNGV. The CDR3 reads CASSSRKQGFISYNEQFF. CDR3 in DNA: TGTGCCAGCAGCTCGAGAAAACAGGGGTTCATCTCCTACAATGAGCAGTTCTTC.

Concerning this clone: Other DNA sequences in the same sample also yield this CDR3. The chain carries TRBV5-6 and TRBJ1-1; possibly TRBD1 for D (5 bases). The CDR3 consists of 13 residues. V was shortened by 0 bases and J by 4 bases, with 7 bases between the two germline ends. CDR1 and CDR2 (germline): SGHDT, YYEEEE. CDR3 in DNA: TGTGCCAGCAGCTTGGGGAGGGGCACTGAAGCTTTCTTT. Its translation: CASSLGRGTEAFF.

The gene calls are TRBV25-1 and TRBJ1-5, with D perhaps matching TRBD1 (6 bases). The CDR3 runs 14 residues. V shed 2 bases and J shed 5 bases, with 10 bases lying between them. The germline CDR1 and CDR2 sequences are MGHDK and SYGVNS. The CDR3 loop reads CASSEGGTYQPQHF. CDR3 nucleotide sequence: TGTGCCAGCAGTGAAGGGGGGACATATCAGCCCCAGCATTTT.

The V gene is TRBV27, the J gene TRBJ2-5, with D possibly matching TRBD1 (5 bases). From germline, CDR1 is MNHEY and CDR2 SMNVEV (reference sequence). This CDR3 is built from 17 residues. V was pared by 5 bases and J by 2 bases, with 21 bases between. The DNA for the CDR3 is TGTGCCAGCAGTACTACCGTAGGTGGGGCTACACAAGAGACCCAGTACTTC. Protein: CASSTTVGGATQETQYF.

The chain employs TRBV27 and TRBJ2-7; 7 nucleotides agree with TRBD1. CDR1 is MNHEY and CDR2 is SMNVEV in the germline V gene (reference sequence). This CDR3 contains 15 residues. V lost 6 bases and J lost 2; bases outside the gene matches: 10. As DNA, the CDR3 is TGTGCCAGCAGCGTACTTGGACAGGAGACCTACGAGCAGTACTTC. Translation: CASSVLGQETYEQYF.

This chain joins TRBV9 and TRBJ1-2; D is unresolved. This CDR3 is 11 amino acids long. The V gene's germline CDR1 is SGDLS and CDR2 YYNGEE. Trimming took 3 bases from V and 8 from J, leaving 8 bases between them. The CDR3 region is CASSAMGGYTF. The CDR3, as DNA: TGTGCCAGCAGCGCCATGGGCGGCTACACCTTC. Supplemented by reference TRBV9 and TRBJ1-2, the full variable domain reads DSGVTQTPKHLITATGQRVTLRCSPRSGDLSVYWYQQSLDQGLQFLIQYYNGEERAKGNILERFSAQQFPDLHSELNLSSLELGDSALYFCASSAMGGYTFGSGTRLTVV.

The V gene is TRBV7-9, the J gene TRBJ1-1; tentative D call: TRBD1 (5 bases). The CDR3 length is 15 residues. Germline V gene sequence: CDR1 SEHNR, CDR2 FQNEAQ (reference sequence). V was pared by 5 bases and J by 0 bases, with 13 bases between. The CDR3 DNA follows: TGTGCCAGCAGCCCACCGGGGGGGATGAACACTGAAGCTTTCTTT. Translation gives CASSPPGGMNTEAFF.

This clone has only a few counts. This sequence joins TRBV19 and TRBJ2-2; 9 bases line up with TRBD1. V lost 5 bases and J lost 3; bases outside the gene matches: 4. Germline V CDR1 and CDR2: LNHDA, SQIVND (reference sequence). This CDR3 comprises 15 residues. The DNA for the CDR3 is TGTGCCAGTAGTCCCGGGACAGGGTACACCGGGGAGCTGTTTTTT. Amino acids: CASSPGTGYTGELFF.

This rearrangement joins TRBV4-1 to TRBJ1-1, with TRBD1 matching 7 bases. Germline V gene sequence: CDR1 MGHRA, CDR2 YSYEKL. The CDR3 is made up of 17 amino acids. J gave up 1 base and V 4 bases, and 12 bases lay outside the gene matches. The DNA of the CDR3 is TGCGCCAGCAGCCTGAAAGGGGGCGGCAGGCCGAACACTGAAGCTTTCTTT. This translates into CASSLKGGGRPNTEAFF.

The chain is built from TRBV29-1 and TRBJ2-1; TRBD2 matches at 11 bases. CDR3 length: 15 residues. In germline, CDR1 is SQVTM, CDR2 ANQGSEA. V lost 6 bases and J lost 3; bases outside the gene matches: 7. DNA for the CDR3: TGCAGCGTACCCACTAGCGGGGGTGTCTACAATGAGCAGTTCTTC. It translates to CSVPTSGGVYNEQFF.

This clone occurred a few times. V and J are TRBV2 and TRBJ1-2; 7 nucleotides match TRBD1. Germline CDR1 reads SNHLY; CDR2 reads FYNNEI. Losses at the gene ends were 6 bases for V and 4 bases for J; bases not matched to a gene: 14. This CDR3 has 16 amino acids. Here the CDR3 DNA reads TGTGCCAGCAGCCCCTGGACAGGCCCCCGAAGCTATGGCTACACCTTC. Its protein is CASSPWTGPRSYGYTF.

This CDR3 is CASKEGEAFF. The CDR3, as DNA: TGTGCCAGTAAGGAAGGGGAAGCTTTCTTT. V usage is TRBV19 and J usage is TRBJ1-1; D remains ambiguous. The CDR3 covers 10 residues. Trimming pared 7 bases from V and 8 bases from J, leaving 8 bases between. Looked up from germline, CDR1 is LNHDA and CDR2 is SQIVND (reference sequence).

This chain uses TRBV4-1 with TRBJ1-2; TRBD1 might be the D (5 bases). CDR1 is MGHRA, CDR2 YSYEKL, per germline. Trimming removed 1 base at V and 8 bases at J, with 11 bases between. The CDR3 is 13 residues long. This chain's CDR3 is CASSQVRDGGYTF. CDR3 bases: TGCGCCAGCAGCCAAGTCCGGGACGGAGGCTACACCTTC.

The rearrangement uses TRBV9 and TRBJ2-7; TRBD1 matches at 10 bases. Germline CDR1 and CDR2: SGDLS and YYNGEE. The ends lost 3 bases at V and 5 bases at J; junction bases unmatched: 11. The CDR3 consists of 16 residues. The CDR3 nucleotides are TGTGCCAGCAGCGGAAGTCCGGGACAGGGGAACAACGAGCAGTACTTC. It specifies CASSGSPGQGNNEQYF.

The CDR3 spells CAWSSGAGGEKLFF. Here the CDR3 DNA reads TGTGCCTGGAGTTCAGGGGCCGGGGGTGAAAAACTGTTTTTT. The chain recombines TRBV30 with TRBJ1-4; possible D gene TRBD1, 6 bases. CDR3 length: 14 residues. Germline CDR1 reads GTSNPN; CDR2 reads SVGIG (reference sequence). The V gene lost 2 bases and the J gene lost 7 bases, with 14 bases spanning the gap.

The chain employs TRBV11-2 and TRBJ2-3; 10 bases match TRBD1. The CDR3 covers 14 residues. The germline CDR1 and CDR2 sequences are SGHAT and FQNNGV. Trimming removed 4 bases from V and 3 bases from J; junction bases left unmatched: 1. The CDR3 sequence: CASSWTGGTDTQYF. The CDR3 coding sequence is TGTGCCAGCAGCTGGACAGGGGGGACAGATACGCAGTATTTT. The whole variable domain, remainder taken from reference TRBV11-2 and TRBJ2-3, is EAGVAQSPRYKIIEKRQSVAFWCNPISGHATLYWYQQILGQGPKLLIQFQNNGVVDDSQLPKDRFSAERLKGVDSTLKIQPAKLEDSAVYLCASSWTGGTDTQYFGPGTRLTVL.

There are a few counts of this clone. V gene TRBV27 combines with J gene TRBJ1-2, with 8 bases aligning to TRBD1. V gave up 4 bases and J gave up 7 bases; unmatched junction bases: 8. CDR1 MNHEY and CDR2 SMNVEV come from the germline V gene (reference sequence). This CDR3 region has 14 residues. CDR3 DNA sequence: TGTGCCAGCAGTTCAGGGGGCCTTATCGCTGGCTACACCTTC. This sequence encodes CASSSGGLIAGYTF.

The chain combines TRBV4-1 with TRBJ1-1; 11 nucleotides line up with TRBD1. The germline gives CDR1 MGHRA, CDR2 YSYEKL. This CDR3 has 18 amino acids. V trimming: 2 bases; J trimming: 5 bases; junction bases outside the gene matches: 13. CDR3: CASSQRVPGQGGRTEAFF. The CDR3 DNA follows: TGCGCCAGCAGCCAAAGAGTCCCGGGACAGGGGGGGAGGACTGAAGCTTTCTTT.

This clone was observed a handful of times. One junction end disagrees with the germline gene, perhaps due to a read error. The gene calls are TRBV28 and TRBJ1-6; possibly TRBD1 for D (5 bases). CDR1 is MDHEN and CDR2 is SYDVKM in the germline V gene. This CDR3 has 13 residues. CDR3 sequence (DNA): TGTGCCAGCAGTGGGACCCTTGGGCAGGCCGAGTATTTT. It codes for CASSGTLGQAEYF.

This clone has just a few counts. The chain joins TRBV7-3 to TRBJ2-7; 9 bases map to TRBD2. V shed 7 bases, J shed 5 bases, and the junction held 18 bases outside the gene matches. The CDR3 extends over 17 amino acids. Germline lookup yields CDR1 SGHTA and CDR2 FQGTGA. CDR3 in amino acids: CASIPPADLAGEDEQYF. The CDR3 nucleotides are TGTGCCAGCATCCCACCGGCGGACTTAGCGGGGGAAGACGAGCAGTACTTC. The full variable domain, completed using reference TRBV7-3 and TRBJ2-7, is GAGVSQTPSNKVTEKGKYVELRCDPISGHTALYWYRQSLGQGPEFLIYFQGTGAADDSGLPNDRFFAVRPEGSVSTLKIQRTERGDSAVYLCASIPPADLAGEDEQYFGPGTRLTVT.